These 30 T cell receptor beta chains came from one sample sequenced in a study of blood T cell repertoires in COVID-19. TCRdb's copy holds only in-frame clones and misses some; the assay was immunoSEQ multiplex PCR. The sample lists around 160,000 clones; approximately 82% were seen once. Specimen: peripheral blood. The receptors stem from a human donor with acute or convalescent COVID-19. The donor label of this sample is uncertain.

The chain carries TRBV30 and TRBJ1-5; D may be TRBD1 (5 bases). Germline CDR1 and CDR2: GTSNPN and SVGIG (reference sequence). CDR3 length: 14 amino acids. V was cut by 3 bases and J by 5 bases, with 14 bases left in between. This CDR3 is CAWSGGILHQPQHF. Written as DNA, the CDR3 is TGTGCCTGGAGCGGGGGGATTCTACATCAGCCCCAGCATTTT.

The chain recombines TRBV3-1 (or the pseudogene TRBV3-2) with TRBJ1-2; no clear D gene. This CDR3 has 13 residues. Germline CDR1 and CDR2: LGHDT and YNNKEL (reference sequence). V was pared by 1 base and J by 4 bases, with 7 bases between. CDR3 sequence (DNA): TGTGCCAGCAGCCAAGCGTCAGTCTATGGCTACACCTTC. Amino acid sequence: CASSQASVYGYTF.

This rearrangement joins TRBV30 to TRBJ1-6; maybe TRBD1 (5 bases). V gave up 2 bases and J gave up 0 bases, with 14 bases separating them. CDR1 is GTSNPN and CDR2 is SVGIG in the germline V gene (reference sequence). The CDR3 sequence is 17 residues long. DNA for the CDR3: TGTGCCTGGAGTCTTGGGGGAGGCCTCTCCTATAATTCACCCCTCCACTTT. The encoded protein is CAWSLGGGLSYNSPLHF.

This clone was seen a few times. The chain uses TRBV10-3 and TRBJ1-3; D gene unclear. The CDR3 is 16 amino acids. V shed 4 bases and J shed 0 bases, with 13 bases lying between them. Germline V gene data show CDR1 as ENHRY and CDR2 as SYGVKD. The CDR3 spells CAISGSQAFSGNTIYF. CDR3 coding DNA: TGTGCCATCAGTGGCTCTCAGGCGTTCTCTGGAAACACCATATATTTT.

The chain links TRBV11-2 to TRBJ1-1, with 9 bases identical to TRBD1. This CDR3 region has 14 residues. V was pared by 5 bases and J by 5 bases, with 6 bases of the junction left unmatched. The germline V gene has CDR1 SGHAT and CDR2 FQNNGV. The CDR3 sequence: CASSPHRGLTEAFF. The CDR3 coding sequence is TGTGCCAGCAGCCCGCACAGGGGGCTAACTGAAGCTTTCTTT.

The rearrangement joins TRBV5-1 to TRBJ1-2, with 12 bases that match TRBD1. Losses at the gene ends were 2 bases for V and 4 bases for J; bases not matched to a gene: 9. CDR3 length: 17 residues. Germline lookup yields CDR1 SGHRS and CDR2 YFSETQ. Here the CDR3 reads CASSFGTGGSTSYGYTF. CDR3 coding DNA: TGCGCCAGCAGCTTTGGGACAGGGGGCTCAACTTCCTATGGCTACACCTTC.

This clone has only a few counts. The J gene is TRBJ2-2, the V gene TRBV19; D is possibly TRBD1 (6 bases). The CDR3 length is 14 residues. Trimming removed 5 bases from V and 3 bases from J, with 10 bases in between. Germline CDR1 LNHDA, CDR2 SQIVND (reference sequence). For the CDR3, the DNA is TGTGCCAGTAGTCTGCAGGGGTACACCGGGGAGCTGTTTTTT. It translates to CASSLQGYTGELFF. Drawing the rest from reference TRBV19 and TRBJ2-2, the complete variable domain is DGGITQSPKYLFRKEGQNVTLSCEQNLNHDAMYWYRQDPGQGLRLIYYSQIVNDFQKGDIAEGYSVSREKKESFPLTVTSAQKNPTAFYLCASSLQGYTGELFFGEGSRLTVL.

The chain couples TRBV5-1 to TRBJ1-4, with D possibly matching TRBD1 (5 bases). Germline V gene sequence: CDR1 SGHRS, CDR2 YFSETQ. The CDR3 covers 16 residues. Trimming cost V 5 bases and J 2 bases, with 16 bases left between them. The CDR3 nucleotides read TGCGCCAGCAGTCGGGAGGGGTTTCCGACTAATGAAAAACTGTTTTTT. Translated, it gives CASSREGFPTNEKLFF.

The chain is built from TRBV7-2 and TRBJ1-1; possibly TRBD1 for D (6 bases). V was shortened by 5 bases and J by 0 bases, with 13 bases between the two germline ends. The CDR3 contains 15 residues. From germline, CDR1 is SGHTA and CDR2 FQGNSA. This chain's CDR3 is CASSQRGQLNTEAFF. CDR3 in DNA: TGTGCCAGCAGCCAACGTGGACAGTTGAACACTGAAGCTTTCTTT.

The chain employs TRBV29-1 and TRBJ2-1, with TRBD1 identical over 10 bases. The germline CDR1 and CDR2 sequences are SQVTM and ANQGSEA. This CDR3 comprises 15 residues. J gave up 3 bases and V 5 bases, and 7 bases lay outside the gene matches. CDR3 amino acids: CSVRRQGASYNEQFF. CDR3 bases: TGCAGCGTTAGGAGACAGGGGGCAAGCTACAATGAGCAGTTCTTC.

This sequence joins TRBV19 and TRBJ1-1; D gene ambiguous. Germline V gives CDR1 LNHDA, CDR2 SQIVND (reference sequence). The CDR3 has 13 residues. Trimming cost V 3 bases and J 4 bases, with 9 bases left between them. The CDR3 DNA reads TGTGCCAGTAGTATGAGGTTCGGCACTGAAGCTTTCTTT. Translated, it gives CASSMRFGTEAFF.

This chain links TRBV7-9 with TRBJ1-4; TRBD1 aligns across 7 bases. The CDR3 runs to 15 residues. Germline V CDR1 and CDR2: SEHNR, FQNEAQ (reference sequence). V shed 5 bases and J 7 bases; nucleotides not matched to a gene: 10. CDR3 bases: TGTGCCAGCAGCCCGAGGCGGGCAGGGGGTGAAAAACTGTTTTTT. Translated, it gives CASSPRRAGGEKLFF. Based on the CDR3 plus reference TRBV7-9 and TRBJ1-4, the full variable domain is DTGVSQNPRHKITKRGQNVTFRCDPISEHNRLYWYRQTLGQGPEFLTYFQNEAQLEKSRLLSDRFSAERPKGSFSTLEIQRTEQGDSAMYLCASSPRRAGGEKLFFGSGTQLSVL.

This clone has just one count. The CDR3 DNA reads TGTGCCAGCAGTTCATGGACAGGGAGCACTGAAGCTTTCTTT. Translating it yields CASSSWTGSTEAFF. The chain uses TRBV27 and TRBJ1-1, with TRBD1 identical over 8 bases. CDR1 and CDR2 (germline): MNHEY, SMNVEV (reference sequence). Trimming at V came to 4 bases and at J to 4 bases, leaving 5 bases not matched to a gene. This CDR3 has 14 residues.

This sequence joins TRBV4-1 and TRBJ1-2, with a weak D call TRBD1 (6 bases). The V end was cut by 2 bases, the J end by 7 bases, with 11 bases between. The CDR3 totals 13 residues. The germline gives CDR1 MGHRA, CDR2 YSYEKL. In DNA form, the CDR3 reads TGCGCCAGCAGCCAATTGGGGGCGACTGGCTACACCTTC. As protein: CASSQLGATGYTF.

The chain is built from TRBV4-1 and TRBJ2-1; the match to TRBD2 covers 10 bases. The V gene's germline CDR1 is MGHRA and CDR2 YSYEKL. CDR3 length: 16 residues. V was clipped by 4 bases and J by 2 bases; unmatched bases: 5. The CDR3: CASSRLTSGAYNEQFF. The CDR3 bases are TGCGCCAGCAGCCGCCTTACTAGCGGGGCCTACAATGAGCAGTTCTTC.

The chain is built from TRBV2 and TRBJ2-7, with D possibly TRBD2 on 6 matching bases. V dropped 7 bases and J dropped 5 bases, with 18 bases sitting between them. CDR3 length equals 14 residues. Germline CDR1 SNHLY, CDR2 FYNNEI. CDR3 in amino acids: CASKPGLTYDEQYF. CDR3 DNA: TGTGCCAGCAAGCCGGGACTCACCTACGACGAGCAGTACTTC.

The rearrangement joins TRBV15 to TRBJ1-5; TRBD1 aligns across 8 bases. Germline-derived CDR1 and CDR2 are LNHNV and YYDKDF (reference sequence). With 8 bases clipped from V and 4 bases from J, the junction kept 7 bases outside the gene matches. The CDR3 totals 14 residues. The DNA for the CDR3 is TGTGCCACCTTAGACAGGGGCCATAATCAGCCCCAGCATTTT. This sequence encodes CATLDRGHNQPQHF. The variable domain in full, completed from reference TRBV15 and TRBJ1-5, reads DAMVIQNPRYQVTQFGKPVTLSCSQTLNHNVMYWYQQKSSQAPKLLFHYYDKDFNNEADTPDNFQSRRPNTSFCFLDIRSPGLGDTAMYLCATLDRGHNQPQHFGDGTRLSIL.

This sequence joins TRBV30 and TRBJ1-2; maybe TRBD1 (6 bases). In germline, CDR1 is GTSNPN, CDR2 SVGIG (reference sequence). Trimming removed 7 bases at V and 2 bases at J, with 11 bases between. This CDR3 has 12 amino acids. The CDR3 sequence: CASGRGNYGYTF. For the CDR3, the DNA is TGTGCCTCCGGGAGGGGGAACTATGGCTACACCTTC.

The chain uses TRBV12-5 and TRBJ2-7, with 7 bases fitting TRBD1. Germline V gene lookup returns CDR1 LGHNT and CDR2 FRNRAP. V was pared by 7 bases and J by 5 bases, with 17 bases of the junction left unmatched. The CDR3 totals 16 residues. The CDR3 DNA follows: TGTGCTAGTGCCTCCGTAGTGGGACAGATAGCTCACGAGCAGTACTTC. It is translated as CASASVVGQIAHEQYF.

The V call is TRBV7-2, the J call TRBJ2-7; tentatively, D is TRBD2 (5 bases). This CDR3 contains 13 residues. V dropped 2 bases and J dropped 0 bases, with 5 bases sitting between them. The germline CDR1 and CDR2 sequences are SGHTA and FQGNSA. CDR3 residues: CASSLLASYEQYF. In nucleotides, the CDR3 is TGTGCCAGCAGCTTACTAGCCTCCTACGAGCAGTACTTC. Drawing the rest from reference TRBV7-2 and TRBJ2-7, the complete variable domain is GAGVSQSPSNKVTEKGKDVELRCDPISGHTALYWYRQSLGQGLEFLIYFQGNSAPDKSGLPSDRFSAERTGGSVSTLTIQRTQQEDSAVYLCASSLLASYEQYFGPGTRLTVT.

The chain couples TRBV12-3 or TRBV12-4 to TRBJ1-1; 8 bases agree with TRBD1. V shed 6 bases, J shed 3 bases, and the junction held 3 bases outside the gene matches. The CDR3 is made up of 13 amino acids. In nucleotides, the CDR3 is TGTGCCAGCAGCTGGGACAGGTACACTGAAGCTTTCTTT. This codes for CASSWDRYTEAFF.

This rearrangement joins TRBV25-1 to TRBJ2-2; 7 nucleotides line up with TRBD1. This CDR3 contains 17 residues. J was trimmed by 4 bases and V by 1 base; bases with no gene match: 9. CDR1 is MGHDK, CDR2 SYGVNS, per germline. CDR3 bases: TGTGCCAGCAGTGAATCCCACGGGACAGCCAGCACCGGGGAGCTGTTTTTT. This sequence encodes CASSESHGTASTGELFF.

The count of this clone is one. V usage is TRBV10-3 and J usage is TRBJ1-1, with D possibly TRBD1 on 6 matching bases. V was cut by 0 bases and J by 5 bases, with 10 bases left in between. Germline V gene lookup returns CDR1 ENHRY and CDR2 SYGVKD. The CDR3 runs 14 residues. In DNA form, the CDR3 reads TGTGCCATCAGTGAGTCACAGGGACGGACTGAAGCTTTCTTT. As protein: CAISESQGRTEAFF.

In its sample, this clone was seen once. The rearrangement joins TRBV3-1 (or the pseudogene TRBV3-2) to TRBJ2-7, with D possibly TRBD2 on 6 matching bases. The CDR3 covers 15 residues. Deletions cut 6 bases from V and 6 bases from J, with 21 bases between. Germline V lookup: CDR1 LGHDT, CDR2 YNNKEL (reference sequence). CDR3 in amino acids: CASRPTGTPQFEQYF. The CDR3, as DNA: TGTGCCAGCAGGCCCACCGGGACTCCGCAGTTCGAGCAGTACTTC.

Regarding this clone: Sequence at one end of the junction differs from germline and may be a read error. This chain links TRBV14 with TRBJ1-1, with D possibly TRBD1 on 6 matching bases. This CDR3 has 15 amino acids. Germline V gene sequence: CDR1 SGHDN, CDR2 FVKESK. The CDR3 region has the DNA TGTGCCAGCAGCCCAGGGGTAGGGGTGAAAACTGAAGCTTTCTTT. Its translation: CASSPGVGVKTEAFF.

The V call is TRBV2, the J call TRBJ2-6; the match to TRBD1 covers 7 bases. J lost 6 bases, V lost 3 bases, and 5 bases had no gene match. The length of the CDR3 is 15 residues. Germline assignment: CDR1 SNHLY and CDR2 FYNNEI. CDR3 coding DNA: TGTGCCAGCAGTGAGCGACAGGGACCGGCCAACGTCCTGACTTTC. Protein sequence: CASSERQGPANVLTF.

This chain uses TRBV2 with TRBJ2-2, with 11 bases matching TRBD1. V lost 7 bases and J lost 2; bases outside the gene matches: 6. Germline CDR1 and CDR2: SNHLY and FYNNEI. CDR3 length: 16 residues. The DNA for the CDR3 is TGTGCCAGCATGCGGGGACAGGGGGAAAACACCGGGGAGCTGTTTTTT. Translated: CASMRGQGENTGELFF.

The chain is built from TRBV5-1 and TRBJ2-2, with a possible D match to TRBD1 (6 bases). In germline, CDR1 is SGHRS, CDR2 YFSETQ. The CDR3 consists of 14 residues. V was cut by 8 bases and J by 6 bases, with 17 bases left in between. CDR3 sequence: CASIQGVIPGELFF. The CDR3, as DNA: TGCGCCAGTATACAGGGTGTTATACCCGGGGAGCTGTTTTTT.

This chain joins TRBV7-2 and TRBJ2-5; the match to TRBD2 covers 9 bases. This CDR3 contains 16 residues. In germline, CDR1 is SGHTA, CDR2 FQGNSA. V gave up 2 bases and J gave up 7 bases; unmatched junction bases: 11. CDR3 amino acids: CASSLMASGARGTQYF. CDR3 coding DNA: TGTGCCAGCAGCTTAATGGCTAGCGGGGCTCGGGGGACCCAGTACTTC.

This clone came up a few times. In nucleotides, the CDR3 is TGTGCCAGCAGTTTATTAAGACAGGGGAACACTGAAGCTTTCTTT. Its protein is CASSLLRQGNTEAFF. The chain combines TRBV27 with TRBJ1-1; 7 positions match TRBD1. CDR1 and CDR2 from the germline V gene are MNHEY and SMNVEV (reference sequence). The CDR3 extends over 15 amino acids. V shed 1 base and J 1 base; nucleotides not matched to a gene: 3.